The rows below give T cell receptor beta chains drawn from one sample of a study of post-analysis software for immune sequencing data. One entry per CDR3 protein, called by TCRdb with MiXCR from the PCR reads. The table has hundreds of thousands of distinct CDR3 sequences, roughly three fifths seen once. Source material: blood. All receptors come from a girl aged 2-10 years with multiple sclerosis. The CDR3 runs from the conserved cysteine through the conserved F or W.

>TRBV9|NA
CASSGGTGGFDEQYF
>TRBV2|TRBJ1-2
CASSQTLNYGYTF
>TRBV5-1|TRBJ2-7
CASSLGEGLNEQYF
>TRBV3-1|NA
CASSQDPRGSETQYF
>TRBV7-9|TRBJ2-5
CASSPVVPLQETQYF
>TRBV6-2/TRBV6-3|NA
CAITSTVRLQETQYF
>TRBV2|TRBJ2-7
CASSTSVNYEQYF
>TRBV7-9|TRBJ2-1
CASSSDGHSYNEQFF
>TRBV20-1|TRBJ2-1
CSAYRDSDNEQFF
>TRBV2|NA
CASSDGQGATQYF
>TRBV11-1|NA
CASSNGPEQYF
>TRBV29-1|TRBJ1-4
CSVESFSHPQTVFF
>TRBV7-9|TRBJ2-5
CASSAQGETQYF
>TRBV11-2|TRBJ2-5
CASSLAQQETQYF
>TRBV6-6|TRBJ2-5
CASSWQYSNEQYF
>TRBV7-8|TRBJ1-1
CASSRKGGGSTEAFF
>TRBV10-2|NA
CASSDRLYEQYF
>TRBV7-2|TRBJ2-1
CAGSLEYNEQFF
>TRBV5-1|TRBJ2-7
CASSVDGETYEQYF
>TRBV28|TRBJ2-7
CASSFPLAGSPYEQYF
>TRBV12-3/TRBV12-4|TRBJ1-3
CASRGDTIYF
>TRBV20-1|TRBJ2-4
CSARDLQGANIQYF
>TRBV7-4|TRBJ2-7
CASSLAGPSGRSAWTYEQYF
>TRBV7-3|NA
CASSFNTGAEQYF
>TRBV20-1|TRBJ2-7
CSASPSGGSYEQYF
>TRBV3-1|NA
CASSLVAGDHEQYF
>TRBV7-2|TRBJ2-1
CASTFSLSGYEQFF
>TRBV15|TRBJ2-1
CATSREARAYSEQFF
>TRBV4-3|TRBJ2-3
CASSQDVGEPAINTQYF
>TRBV2|TRBJ1-6
CASTKGRDNSPLHF
>TRBV29-1|TRBJ2-1
CSAAGTVLFF
>TRBV7-6|NA
CASSLDPSGGAPSYEQYF